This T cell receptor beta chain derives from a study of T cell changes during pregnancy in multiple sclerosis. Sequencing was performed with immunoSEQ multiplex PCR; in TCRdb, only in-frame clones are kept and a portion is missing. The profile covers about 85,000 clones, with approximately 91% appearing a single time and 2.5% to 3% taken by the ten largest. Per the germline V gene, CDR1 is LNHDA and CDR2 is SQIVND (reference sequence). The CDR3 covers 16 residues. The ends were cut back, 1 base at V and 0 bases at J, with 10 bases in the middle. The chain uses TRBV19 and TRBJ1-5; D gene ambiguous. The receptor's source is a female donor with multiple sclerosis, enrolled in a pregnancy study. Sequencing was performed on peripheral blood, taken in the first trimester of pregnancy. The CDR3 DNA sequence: TGTGCCAGTAGTATAGTCGGAGGACGTAGCAATCAGCCCCAGCATTTT. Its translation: CASSIVGGRSNQPQHF.